The present TCR beta chain was sequenced within a study of CD8 T cells in ankylosing spondylitis. Overall study findings and caveats: Characteristic, it appeared, of ankylosing spondylitis blood was a TCR beta motif of seven or eight highly homologous variants. A subset of motif variants has previously been described in the synovial fluid and blood of reactive arthritis.

This CDR3 contains 13 residues. The V end was cut by 7 bases, the J end by 7 bases, with 16 bases between. It was by quantitative 5'-RACE with molecular barcodes that TCR beta libraries were made. MiXCR was run by TCRdb on the 5' RACE reads, yielding one entry per CDR3 protein. The table shows 300,000 to 400,000 distinct CDR3 sequences, with approximately 10% occurring only once. This clonotype was seen only a few times. The antigen is unknown. The chain has TRBV12-3 or TRBV12-4 and TRBJ1-2; D may be TRBD1 (6 bases). The sequence derives from a female donor with ankylosing spondylitis or in good health (not recorded which). Specimen: blood, either unsorted or a sorted T cell fraction (not recorded which). Here the CDR3 DNA reads TGTGCCAGCACTCTACAGGGTTCCGGTGGCTACACCTTC. Protein product: CASTLQGSGGYTF.